This TCR beta chain was sequenced in a study of blood T cell repertoires in COVID-19. Original data processing: Nucleated cell number was recorded as an estimate derived from reference gene primer amplification. Using immunoSEQ multiplex PCR, the repertoire was profiled, and TCRdb retains in-frame clones only, with some absent. That table supplies the V and J calls and clone size; D and trimming were determined from the DNA. The table includes approximately 190,000 clones, over 70% detected once. The germline V gene encodes CDR1 SGDLS and CDR2 YYNGEE. CDR3 length equals 16 residues. V was clipped by 0 bases and J by 0 bases, with 10 bases between them.

Sequenced: peripheral blood. V is TRBV9 and J is TRBJ1-3; D is ambiguous. The TCR comes from a man between 60 and 75 years old with active or convalescent COVID-19. The CDR3, as DNA: TGTGCCAGCAGCGTAGTAATGGGCCTCTCTGGAAACACCATATATTTT. Its protein product is CASSVVMGLSGNTIYF.